This T cell receptor beta chain was found in a study of patients and donors after allogeneic stem cell transplantation (dated by TCRdb to 2020 to 2022). Library preparation was by RT-PCR. Sequencing used a NextSeq 550. Clones were called with MiXCR by TCRdb after fastp trimmed the public reads at Q25, and only in-frame beta chains were retained. Each entry merges the rows of one CDR3 protein and shows their most common DNA and genes. A total of tens of thousands of distinct CDR3 sequences appear in this sample, 4% to 5% of them only once. Together, the top ten hold 2% to 3% of the sample. Regarding this clonotype: Its antigen remains undetermined. The sample holds no much larger clone one base away, and base qualities are not on file.

The CDR3 covers 14 residues, taking in both the cysteine and the phenylalanine. Only CDR3 DNA remains: 42 bases, in frame from the first base. V is pared back by 3 bases and J by 7 bases, with 12 bases lying between the germline termini. The germline V gene (reference sequence) yields LNHDA for CDR1 and SQIVND for CDR2. Specimen: blood, either unsorted or a sorted T cell fraction (not recorded which). The chain uses TRBV19 and TRBJ1-4; no confident D gene assignment can be made. This clonotype was sampled from a human donor who was either an allogeneic HSCT recipient or a stem cell or donor lymphocyte infusion donor (not recorded which). It is not recorded whose cells these are; they may come from a transplant donor. The CDR3 in this case is CASSIGLGLEKLFF. The DNA sequence is as follows: TGTGCCAGTAGTATCGGATTAGGACTTGAAAAACTGTTTTTT.